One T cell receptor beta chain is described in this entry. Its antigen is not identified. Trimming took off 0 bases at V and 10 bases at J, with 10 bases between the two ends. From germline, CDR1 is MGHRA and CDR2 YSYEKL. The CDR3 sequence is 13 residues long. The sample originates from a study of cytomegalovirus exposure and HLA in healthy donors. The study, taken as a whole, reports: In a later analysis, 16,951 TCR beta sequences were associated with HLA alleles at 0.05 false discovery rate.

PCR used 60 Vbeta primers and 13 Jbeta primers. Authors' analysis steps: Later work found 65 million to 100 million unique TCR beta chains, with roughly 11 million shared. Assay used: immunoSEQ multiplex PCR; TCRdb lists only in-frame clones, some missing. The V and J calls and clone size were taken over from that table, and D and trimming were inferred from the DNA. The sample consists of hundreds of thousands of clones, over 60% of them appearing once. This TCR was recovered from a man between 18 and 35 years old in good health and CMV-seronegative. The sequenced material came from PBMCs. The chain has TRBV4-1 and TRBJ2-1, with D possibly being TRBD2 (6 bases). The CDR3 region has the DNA TGCGCCAGCAGCCAAGAGGGGGGTTGGGAGCAGTTCTTC. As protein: CASSQEGGWEQFF.